This T cell receptor beta chain was obtained from a study of PD-1 blockade in mismatch repair-deficient tumors. About the research overall: Enrolled about 2012-2016, patients had progressing, pretreated mismatch repair-deficient cancers of 11 to 13 types.

Assay used: immunoSEQ multiplex PCR; TCRdb lists only in-frame clones, some missing. The sample shows 100,000 to 150,000 clones, approximately 86% of them seen only once. All patients were mismatch repair deficient, assessed by either PCR or immunohistochemistry. TCR sequencing covered a few patients who responded to pembrolizumab. Study outcomes and limitations: Rapid post-treatment expansion, then contraction, generally preceding radiologic response, marked tumor-resident clones.

V dropped 4 bases and J dropped 4 bases, with 10 bases sitting between them. The CDR3 contains 12 residues. Germline V gene data show CDR1 as SQVTM and CDR2 as ANQGSEA. This clone came up a few times. Its cognate antigen is unknown. The sequencing used peripheral blood, collected 44 weeks after starting pembrolizumab. The genes are TRBV29-1 and TRBJ2-5; D gene ambiguous. The TCR comes from an adult with mismatch repair-deficient cancer. CDR3 protein: CSVALKGETQYF. As DNA, the CDR3 is TGCAGCGTTGCCCTAAAGGGAGAGACCCAGTACTTC.